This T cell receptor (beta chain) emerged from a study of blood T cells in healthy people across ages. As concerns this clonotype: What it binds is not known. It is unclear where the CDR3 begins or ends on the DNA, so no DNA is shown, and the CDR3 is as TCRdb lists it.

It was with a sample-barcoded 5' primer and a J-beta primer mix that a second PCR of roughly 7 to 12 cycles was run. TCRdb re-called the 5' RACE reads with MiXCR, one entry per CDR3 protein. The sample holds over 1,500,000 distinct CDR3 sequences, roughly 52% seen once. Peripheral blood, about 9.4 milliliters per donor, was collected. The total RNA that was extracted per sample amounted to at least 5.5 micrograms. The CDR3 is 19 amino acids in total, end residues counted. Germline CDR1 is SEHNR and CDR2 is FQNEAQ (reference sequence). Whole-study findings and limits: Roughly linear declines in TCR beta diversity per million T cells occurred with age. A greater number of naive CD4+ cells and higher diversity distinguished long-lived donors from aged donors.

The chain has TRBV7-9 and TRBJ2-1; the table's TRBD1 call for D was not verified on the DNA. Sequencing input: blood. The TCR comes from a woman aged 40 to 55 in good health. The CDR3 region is CASSLTSLTGRDFGNEQFF.